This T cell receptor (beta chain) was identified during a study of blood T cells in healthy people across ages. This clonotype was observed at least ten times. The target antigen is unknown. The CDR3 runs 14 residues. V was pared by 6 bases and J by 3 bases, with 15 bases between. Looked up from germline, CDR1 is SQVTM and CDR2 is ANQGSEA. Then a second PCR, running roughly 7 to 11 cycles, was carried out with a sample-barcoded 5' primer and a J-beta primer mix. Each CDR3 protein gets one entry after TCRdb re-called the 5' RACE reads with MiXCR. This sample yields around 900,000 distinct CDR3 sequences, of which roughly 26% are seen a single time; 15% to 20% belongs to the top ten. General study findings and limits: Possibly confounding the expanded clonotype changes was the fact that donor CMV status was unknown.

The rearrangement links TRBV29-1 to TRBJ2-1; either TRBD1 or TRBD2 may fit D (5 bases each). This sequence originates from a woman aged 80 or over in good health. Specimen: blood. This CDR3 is CSVERDGDYNEQFF. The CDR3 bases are TGCAGCGTGGAACGGGACGGAGACTACAATGAGCAGTTCTTC.